This TCR beta chain was identified in a study of Graves' ophthalmopathy and Graves' hyperthyroidism. Study summary: Blood was drawn at initial diagnosis, before any treatment.

This CDR3 is built from 12 residues. CDR1 is SQVTM and CDR2 is ANQGSEA in the germline V gene. Trimming cost V 8 bases and J 4 bases; bases outside gene matches: 6. Study-wide points: A model built from 13 signatures distinguished ophthalmopathy from stable hyperthyroidism with 85% to 90% sensitivity and around 81% specificity.

Amplification from RNA transcripts yielded the TCR beta CDR3 regions. First-round RT-PCR with HTBI primers preceded a second-round multiplex PCR. TCRdb reprocessed the multiplex PCR reads with MiXCR, giving one entry per CDR3 protein. This sample has around 670,000 distinct CDR3 sequences; 40% occur once, and the top ten carry 40% to 45%. Concerning this clonotype: Its antigen is as yet unknown.

Sequencing used peripheral blood. The V call is TRBV29-1, the J call TRBJ2-7; 9 positions match TRBD1. The source is an adult man with Graves' ophthalmopathy. CDR3 sequence reads: CSSGTGRYEQYF. CDR3 in DNA: TGCAGCTCTGGGACAGGGCGGTACGAGCAGTACTTC.